These T cell receptor beta chains were read from a single sample in a study of blood T cell repertoires in COVID-19. Clones were read by immunoSEQ multiplex PCR, and TCRdb kept only the in-frame ones, dropping some. The profile shows around 330,000 clones, 80% to 90% of them singletons. Sequenced sample: PBMCs or T cells enriched from blood (not recorded which). These receptors all stem from a woman aged 18 to 35 who had recovered from COVID-19. Both conserved end residues are part of each CDR3. A D gene is named only where the DNA matches it firmly.

v_gene	j_gene	d_gene	CDR3nt	CDR3aa
TRBV24-1	TRBJ1-2	TRBD1	TGTGCCACCAGTGATTTCTCTGAAACCGGGACAGGCTATGGCTACACCTTC	CATSDFSETGTGYGYTF
TRBV12-2	TRBJ2-5	NA	TGTGCAAGTCGCTTACTACCCCCCTGGGACAGACAAACCAAAGAGACCCAGTACTTC	CASRLLPPWDRQTKETQYF
TRBV9	TRBJ2-7	NA	TGTGCCAGCAGCCAAGTCATGGGGGCCCACGAGCAGTACTTC	CASSQVMGAHEQYF
TRBV5-1	TRBJ1-1	NA	TGCGCCAGCAGCCCCGGGATGAACACTGAAGCTTTCTTT	CASSPGMNTEAFF
TRBV24-1	TRBJ1-5	NA	TGTGCCACCAGCCACAGGGTTAGCAATCAGCCCCAGCATTTT	CATSHRVSNQPQHF
TRBV3-1/TRBV3-2	TRBJ1-5	NA	TGTGCCAGCAGCCATAAACGGGGAAATCAGCCCCAGCATTTT	CASSHKRGNQPQHF
TRBV6-1	TRBJ1-2	NA	TGTGCCAGCAGTGAACGGGGGGCTGCCGCTAACTATGGCTACACCTTC	CASSERGAAANYGYTF
TRBV28	TRBJ1-5	NA	TGTGCCAGCAGTTTATTAGATAGCAATCAGCCCCAGCATTTT	CASSLLDSNQPQHF
TRBV5-1	TRBJ2-2	TRBD2	TGCGCCAGCAGTCGGACTAGCGGGGGGCCCGGGGAGCTGTTTTTT	CASSRTSGGPGELFF
TRBV7-3	TRBJ2-1	TRBD2	TGTGCCAGCAGCCTACTAGCGGGAGGGTACAATGAGCAGTTCTTC	CASSLLAGGYNEQFF
TRBV28	TRBJ1-2	TRBD1	TGTGCCAGCAGTTTCTCCCCGGGACAGGGGGCGTATGGTAGTGGCTACACCTTC	CASSFSPGQGAYGSGYTF
TRBV6-4	TRBJ1-6	NA	TGTGCCAGCAGTGACCCCAGACAGTCTAATTCACCCCTCCACTTT	CASSDPRQSNSPLHF
TRBV15	TRBJ1-3	TRBD1	TGTGCCACCAGCAGAGATGTAGGCGGACAGGGGATAGACACCATATATTTT	CATSRDVGGQGIDTIYF
TRBV5-4	TRBJ2-5	TRBD2	TGTGCCAGCAGCTTCCAGCGGGGGCAGCAAGAGACCCAGTACTTC	CASSFQRGQQETQYF
TRBV28	TRBJ1-2	NA	TGTGCCAGCAGTTTGGGCCAGGGCCCTAACTATGGCTACACCTTC	CASSLGQGPNYGYTF
TRBV27	TRBJ2-7	TRBD2	TGTGCCAGCAGTTTATCGACTAGCGAATACTACGAGCAGTACTTC	CASSLSTSEYYEQYF
TRBV30	TRBJ2-3	TRBD2	TGTGCCTGGAGGATGGGACTAGCGGGGTACACAGATACGCAGTATTTT	CAWRMGLAGYTDTQYF
TRBV27	TRBJ1-5	NA	TGTGCCAGCAGTTCCAGGTGGAATAGCAATCAGCCCCAGCATTTT	CASSSRWNSNQPQHF